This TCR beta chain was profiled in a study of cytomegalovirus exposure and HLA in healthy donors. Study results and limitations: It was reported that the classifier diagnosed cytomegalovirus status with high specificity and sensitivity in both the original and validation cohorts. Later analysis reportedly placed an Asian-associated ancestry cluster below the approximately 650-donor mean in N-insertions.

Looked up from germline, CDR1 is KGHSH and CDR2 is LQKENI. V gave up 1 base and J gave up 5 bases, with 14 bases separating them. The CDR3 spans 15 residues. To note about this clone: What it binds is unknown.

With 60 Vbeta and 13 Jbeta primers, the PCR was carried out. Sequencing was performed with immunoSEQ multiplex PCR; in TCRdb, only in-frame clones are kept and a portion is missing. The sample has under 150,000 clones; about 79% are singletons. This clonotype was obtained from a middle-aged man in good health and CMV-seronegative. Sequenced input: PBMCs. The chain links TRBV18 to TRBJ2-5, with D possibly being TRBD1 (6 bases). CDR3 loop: CASSPLQGRLETQYF. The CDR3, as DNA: TGTGCCAGCTCACCACTTCAGGGGCGCTTGGAGACCCAGTACTTC.